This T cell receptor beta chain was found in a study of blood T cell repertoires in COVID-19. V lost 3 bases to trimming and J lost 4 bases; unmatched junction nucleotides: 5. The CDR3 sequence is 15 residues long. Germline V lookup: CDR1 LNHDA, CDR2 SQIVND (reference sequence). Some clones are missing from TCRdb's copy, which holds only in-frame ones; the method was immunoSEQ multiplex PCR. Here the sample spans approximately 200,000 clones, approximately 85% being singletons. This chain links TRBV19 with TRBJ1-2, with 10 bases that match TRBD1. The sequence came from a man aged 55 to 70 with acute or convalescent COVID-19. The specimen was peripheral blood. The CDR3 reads CASSMDRGSGYGYTF. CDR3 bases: TGTGCCAGTAGTATGGACAGGGGGAGCGGCTATGGCTACACCTTC.